These 27 T cell receptor beta chains originate from one sample sequenced in a study of OX40 agonist ivuxolimab in advanced cancers. TCRdb's copy holds only in-frame clones and misses some; the assay was immunoSEQ multiplex PCR. Seen here are approximately 20,000 clones, 60% to 85% observed once, and the top ten hold over 15%. The sample here was CD4+ or CD8+ T cells sorted from blood, taken in a trial of the OX40 agonist ivuxolimab. The receptor source for this set is an adult with an advanced solid tumor such as melanoma, head and neck, liver or kidney cancer.

This chain links TRBV5-5 with TRBJ2-7; a possible D gene is TRBD2 (6 bases). The V gene lost 4 bases and the J gene lost 3 bases, with 11 bases spanning the gap. Germline V gene lookup returns CDR1 SGHKS and CDR2 YYEKEE (reference sequence). CDR3 length: 13 residues. The CDR3 DNA sequence: TGTGCCAGCAGCAGACTAGGACTCTACGAGCAGTACTTC. Translating gives CASSRLGLYEQYF.

The chain employs TRBV7-2 and TRBJ1-2, with D maybe TRBD1 (5 bases). Per germline, CDR1 SGHTA and CDR2 FQGNSA. V lost 5 bases to trimming and J lost 4 bases, with 17 bases between them. The CDR3 consists of 15 residues. The CDR3 sequence is CASSPLGGIAYGYTF. CDR3 nucleotide sequence: TGTGCCAGCAGCCCCCTTGGGGGGATAGCCTATGGCTACACCTTC.

In its sample, this clone was seen a few times. The chain joins TRBV9 to TRBJ2-7; possible D gene TRBD2, 6 bases. Germline lookup yields CDR1 SGDLS and CDR2 YYNGEE. This CDR3 is 15 amino acids long. V gave up 4 bases and J gave up 6 bases, with 20 bases separating them. The CDR3 region has the DNA TGTGCCAGCAGCCCTCAACCGGGGGTGGCGGGCGAGCAGTACTTC. Protein product: CASSPQPGVAGEQYF.

The genes are TRBV7-8 and TRBJ1-4, with 7 bases that match TRBD1. V lost 2 bases and J lost 6; bases outside the gene matches: 6. CDR3 length: 15 residues. The germline CDR1 and CDR2 sequences are SGHVS and FQNEAQ. CDR3 amino acids: CASSLTLDRDEKLFF. Here the CDR3 DNA reads TGTGCCAGCAGCTTAACACTTGACAGGGATGAAAAACTGTTTTTT.

The genes are TRBV19 and TRBJ1-5, with D perhaps matching TRBD1 (6 bases). V lost 6 bases and J lost 5, with 20 bases in between. This CDR3 has 16 residues. Germline V gene data show CDR1 as LNHDA and CDR2 as SQIVND (reference sequence). Here the CDR3 reads CASSRQTGPRDQPQHF. CDR3 coding DNA: TGTGCCAGTAGCAGACAAACAGGGCCGAGAGATCAGCCCCAGCATTTT. The variable domain in full, with the rest retrieved from reference TRBV19 and TRBJ1-5, is DGGITQSPKYLFRKEGQNVTLSCEQNLNHDAMYWYRQDPGQGLRLIYYSQIVNDFQKGDIAEGYSVSREKKESFPLTVTSAQKNPTAFYLCASSRQTGPRDQPQHFGDGTRLSIL.

V usage is TRBV9 and J usage is TRBJ1-5; D is undetermined. CDR1 and CDR2 (germline): SGDLS, YYNGEE. The CDR3 covers 14 residues. Trimming removed 0 bases at V and 6 bases at J, with 10 bases between. This chain's CDR3 is CASSVGSMGQPQHF. In DNA, the CDR3 is TGTGCCAGCAGCGTAGGAAGTATGGGTCAGCCCCAGCATTTT.

This chain joins TRBV30 and TRBJ1-1; TRBD1 is a possible D gene (5 bases). Deletions cut 4 bases from V and 0 bases from J, with 15 bases between. The germline V gene has CDR1 GTSNPN and CDR2 SVGIG (reference sequence). The CDR3 is 15 residues long. CDR3 protein: CAWNLGPTMNTEAFF. For the CDR3, the DNA is TGTGCCTGGAACTTGGGGCCGACGATGAACACTGAAGCTTTCTTT.

The chain couples TRBV30 to TRBJ2-7, with 7 bases lining up with TRBD2. The junction had 5 bases not matched to a gene; V was cut back by 4 bases and J by 2 bases. The CDR3 loop spans 13 amino acids. The germline V gene encodes CDR1 GTSNPN and CDR2 SVGIG (reference sequence). The CDR3 reads CAWTPGGTYEQYF. In nucleotides, the CDR3 is TGTGCCTGGACCCCCGGGGGGACCTACGAGCAGTACTTC.

This clone has only one observation. The rearrangement joins TRBV29-1 to TRBJ2-7, with TRBD2 matching 13 bases. Germline lookup yields CDR1 SQVTM and CDR2 ANQGSEA. The ends lost 3 bases at V and 2 bases at J; junction bases unmatched: 4. CDR3 length: 15 amino acids. The CDR3 is CSVEGGLAGPYEQYF. DNA for the CDR3: TGCAGCGTTGAGGGGGGACTAGCGGGGCCCTACGAGCAGTACTTC.

By frequency in the sample, this clone is medium-sized (0.01 to 0.1%). The genes are TRBV7-6 and TRBJ2-3; 8 bases align to TRBD1. Germline loops: CDR1 SGHVS, CDR2 FNYEAQ. The CDR3 consists of 17 residues. J lost 0 bases, V lost 4 bases, and 9 bases had no gene match. CDR3 nucleotide sequence: TGTGCCAGCAGCTCCCCGGCCGGGACAGGCAGCACAGATACGCAGTATTTT. This codes for CASSSPAGTGSTDTQYF.

The chain links TRBV18 to TRBJ1-4; tentatively, D is TRBD1 (5 bases). V was clipped by 3 bases and J by 11 bases, with 10 bases between them. Germline V lookup: CDR1 KGHSH, CDR2 LQKENI. This CDR3 comprises 12 residues. The CDR3 nucleotides read TGTGCCAGCTCACCGGAGGGGTGGAAACTGTTTTTT. This sequence encodes CASSPEGWKLFF.

V and J are TRBV4-3 and TRBJ2-1; possible D gene TRBD1, 5 bases. Per germline, CDR1 LGHNA and CDR2 YSLEER. V lost 0 bases to trimming and J lost 0 bases, with 9 bases between them. This CDR3 spans 16 amino acids. This CDR3 is CASSQEAGYSYNEQFF. The CDR3 region has the DNA TGCGCCAGCAGCCAAGAAGCAGGGTACTCCTACAATGAGCAGTTCTTC.

This chain uses TRBV6-4 with TRBJ2-3, with TRBD2 matching over 7 bases. CDR1 is MRHNA, CDR2 SNTAGT, per germline. CDR3 length equals 13 residues. The ends lost 3 bases at V and 3 bases at J; junction bases unmatched: 0. The CDR3 nucleotides are TGTGCCAGCAGTGAGCGGGAGACAGATACGCAGTATTTT. This codes for CASSERETDTQYF.

This clone occurred a few times. The V gene is TRBV5-6, the J gene TRBJ2-3; 10 nucleotides agree with TRBD1. Germline values: CDR1 SGHDT, CDR2 YYEEEE. CDR3 length: 14 residues. The junction had 7 bases not matched to a gene; V was cut back by 4 bases and J by 8 bases. CDR3 region: CASSPGQGLGTQYF. The CDR3 region has the DNA TGTGCCAGCAGCCCGGGACAGGGGTTGGGTACGCAGTATTTT.

This clone counts as medium-sized (0.01 to 0.1%). The chain is built from TRBV5-1 and TRBJ2-7; 11 nucleotides match TRBD2. The germline CDR1 and CDR2 sequences are SGHRS and YFSETQ. The CDR3 covers 15 residues. With 3 bases clipped from V and 5 bases from J, the junction kept 7 bases outside the gene matches. Here the CDR3 reads CASSSGLAGADEQYF. CDR3 DNA sequence: TGCGCCAGCAGCTCCGGACTAGCGGGCGCCGACGAGCAGTACTTC.

This clone is medium-sized within its sample. The chain joins TRBV27 to TRBJ2-7, with a possible D match to TRBD2 (6 bases). This CDR3 comprises 11 residues. V was pared by 8 bases and J by 3 bases, with 8 bases between. Germline V gene lookup returns CDR1 MNHEY and CDR2 SMNVEV (reference sequence). CDR3 sequence: CASRGGYEQYF. The CDR3 nucleotides read TGTGCCAGCCGGGGAGGCTACGAGCAGTACTTC.

CDR3: CASRSGRINQPQHF. CDR3 in DNA: TGTGCCAGCAGGTCGGGACGGATCAATCAGCCCCAGCATTTT. The chain is built from TRBV2 and TRBJ1-5; tentative D call: TRBD1 (5 bases). CDR1 is SNHLY and CDR2 is FYNNEI in the germline V gene. Trimming took off 6 bases at V and 3 bases at J, with 12 bases between the two ends. This CDR3 comprises 14 residues.

The chain combines TRBV7-2 with TRBJ1-5; no clear D. The CDR3 is 14 amino acids. Trimming shortened V by 5 bases and J by 5 bases, and 13 bases separated the two germline ends. Germline values: CDR1 SGHTA, CDR2 FQGNSA. The CDR3 protein is CASSRGQVYQPQHF. In DNA form, the CDR3 reads TGTGCCAGCAGCCGCGGGCAGGTATATCAGCCCCAGCATTTT.

V is TRBV4-3 and J is TRBJ2-1; 7 nucleotides align to TRBD2. Germline V CDR1 and CDR2: LGHNA, YSLEER. CDR3 size: 13 residues. Trimming removed 0 bases from V and 10 bases from J; junction bases left unmatched: 3. This CDR3 is CASSQDFGREQFF. The CDR3 DNA sequence: TGCGCCAGCAGCCAAGATTTCGGGAGGGAGCAGTTCTTC.

The chain's CDR3 is CASSPHLGGGYTF. CDR3 nucleotide sequence: TGTGCCAGCAGTCCCCATTTAGGTGGCGGCTACACCTTC. The chain employs TRBV27 and TRBJ1-2; D gene unclear. The CDR3 has 13 amino acids. The ends were cut back, 5 bases at V and 8 bases at J, with 15 bases in the middle. Germline CDR1 and CDR2: MNHEY and SMNVEV (reference sequence).

CDR3 protein: CASSLESGPDTGELFF. CDR3 bases: TGTGCCAGCAGCTTGGAGAGCGGGCCCGACACCGGGGAGCTGTTTTTT. This chain uses TRBV5-4 with TRBJ2-2; weak D call: TRBD2 (6 bases). Trimming cost V 0 bases and J 3 bases, with 12 bases left between them. The germline V gene encodes CDR1 SGHNT and CDR2 YYREEE (reference sequence). The CDR3 totals 16 residues.

V and J are TRBV5-4 and TRBJ2-7, with D unclear. The CDR3 loop spans 12 amino acids. The germline V gene has CDR1 SGHNT and CDR2 YYREEE (reference sequence). Trimming cost V 1 base and J 3 bases, with 5 bases left between them. CDR3 coding DNA: TGTGCCAGCAGCTTGAAGGGCTACGAGCAGTACTTC. This sequence encodes CASSLKGYEQYF.

There are a few counts of this clone. The chain uses TRBV28 and TRBJ2-7; D might be TRBD1 (6 bases). Germline V gene lookup returns CDR1 MDHEN and CDR2 SYDVKM. The germline V and J ends were trimmed by 2 bases and 3 bases, with 8 bases remaining between them. This CDR3 is built from 13 residues. As DNA, the CDR3 is TGTGCCAGCAGTTTAGGGACAAACTACGAGCAGTACTTC. Its protein product is CASSLGTNYEQYF.

The J gene is TRBJ2-7, the V gene TRBV7-9; perhaps D is TRBD1 or TRBD2 (5 bases each). The CDR3 totals 15 residues. CDR1 and CDR2 from the germline V gene are SEHNR and FQNEAQ (reference sequence). Between the trimmed V and J ends, which lost 4 bases and 2 bases, there was a span of 15 bases. The CDR3: CASSSSRDVAYEQYF. The CDR3 nucleotides are TGTGCCAGCAGCTCCTCCCGGGACGTAGCCTACGAGCAGTACTTC.

The gene calls are TRBV19 and TRBJ2-7; TRBD1 matches at 7 bases. After removal of 10 bases from V and 3 bases from J, the junction contained 15 bases not matched to a gene. This CDR3 comprises 15 residues. Germline V gene sequence: CDR1 LNHDA, CDR2 SQIVND (reference sequence). The CDR3: CATSQGDGSIYEQYF. CDR3 DNA sequence: TGTGCCACCTCTCAGGGGGACGGGTCAATCTACGAGCAGTACTTC. The full variable domain, its missing parts supplied by reference TRBV19 and TRBJ2-7, is DGGITQSPKYLFRKEGQNVTLSCEQNLNHDAMYWYRQDPGQGLRLIYYSQIVNDFQKGDIAEGYSVSREKKESFPLTVTSAQKNPTAFYLCATSQGDGSIYEQYFGPGTRLTVT.

This clone was seen only a few times. This CDR3 reads CASTTLDLWGSNQPQHF. The CDR3 region has the DNA TGTGCCAGCACGACCCTAGACTTGTGGGGTAGCAATCAGCCCCAGCATTTT. J is TRBJ1-5 and V is TRBV27; D is ambiguous. The CDR3 is 17 amino acids. The germline V gene encodes CDR1 MNHEY and CDR2 SMNVEV (reference sequence). Trimming took off 7 bases at V and 0 bases at J, with 19 bases between the two ends.

V usage is TRBV27 and J usage is TRBJ2-1, with 11 bases aligning to TRBD2. The CDR3 loop spans 13 amino acids. Germline V gene lookup returns CDR1 MNHEY and CDR2 SMNVEV (reference sequence). Trimming removed 7 bases from V and 7 bases from J; junction bases left unmatched: 3. The CDR3 DNA follows: TGTGCCAGCATCACTAGCGGGGGTAATGAGCAGTTCTTC. Translated: CASITSGGNEQFF.